This TCR beta chain was captured by sequencing in a study of blood T cells in healthy people across ages. Study findings and constraints: The unknown donor CMV status may have confounded expanded clonotype changes.

With a J-beta primer mix and a sample-barcoded 5' primer, a second PCR ran about 7 to 11 cycles. In TCRdb, the 5' RACE reads were re-called with MiXCR into one record per CDR3 protein. The sample consists of over a million distinct CDR3 sequences, less than 50% of them appearing once. Turning to this clonotype: What it binds is not known.

From germline, CDR1 is MNHEY and CDR2 SMNVEV (reference sequence). V gave up 5 bases and J gave up 2 bases, with 10 bases separating them. The CDR3 covers 15 residues. The chain employs TRBV27 and TRBJ2-6; tentative D call: TRBD2 (6 bases). This TCR was sampled from a woman in her fifties or sixties in good health. The sequenced sample was blood. CDR3 nucleotide sequence: TGTGCCAGCAGTCCCATAGCGGCTGGGGCCAACGTCCTGACTTTC. This sequence encodes CASSPIAAGANVLTF.